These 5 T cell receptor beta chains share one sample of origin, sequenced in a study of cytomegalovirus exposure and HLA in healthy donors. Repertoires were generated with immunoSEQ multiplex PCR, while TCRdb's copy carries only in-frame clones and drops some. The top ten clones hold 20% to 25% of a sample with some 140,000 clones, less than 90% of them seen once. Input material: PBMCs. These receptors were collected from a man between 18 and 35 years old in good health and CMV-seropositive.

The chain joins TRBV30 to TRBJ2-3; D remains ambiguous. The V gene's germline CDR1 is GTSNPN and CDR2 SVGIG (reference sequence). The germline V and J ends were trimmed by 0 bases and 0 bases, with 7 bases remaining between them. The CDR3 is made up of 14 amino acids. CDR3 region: CAWSVLSSTDTQYF. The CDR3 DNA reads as TGTGCCTGGAGTGTACTTAGTAGCACAGATACGCAGTATTTT.

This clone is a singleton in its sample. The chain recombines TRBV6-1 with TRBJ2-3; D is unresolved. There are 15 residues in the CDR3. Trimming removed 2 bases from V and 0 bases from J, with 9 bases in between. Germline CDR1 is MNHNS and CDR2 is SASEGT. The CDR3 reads CASSERSGSTDTQYF. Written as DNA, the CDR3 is TGTGCCAGCAGTGAAAGATCCGGTAGCACAGATACGCAGTATTTT.

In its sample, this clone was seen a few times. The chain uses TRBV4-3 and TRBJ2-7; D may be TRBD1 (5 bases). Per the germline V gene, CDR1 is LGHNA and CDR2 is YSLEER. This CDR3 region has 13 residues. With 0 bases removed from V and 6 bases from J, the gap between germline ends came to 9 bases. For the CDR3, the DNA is TGCGCCAGCAGCCAAGATTTCCAGGGCGAGCAGTACTTC. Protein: CASSQDFQGEQYF.

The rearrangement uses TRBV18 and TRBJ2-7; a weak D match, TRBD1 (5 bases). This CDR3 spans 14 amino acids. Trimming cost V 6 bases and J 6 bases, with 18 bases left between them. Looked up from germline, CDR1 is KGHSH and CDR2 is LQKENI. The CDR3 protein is CASSDLPGSGEQYF. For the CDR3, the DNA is TGTGCCAGCTCCGACCTACCAGGGTCGGGCGAGCAGTACTTC.

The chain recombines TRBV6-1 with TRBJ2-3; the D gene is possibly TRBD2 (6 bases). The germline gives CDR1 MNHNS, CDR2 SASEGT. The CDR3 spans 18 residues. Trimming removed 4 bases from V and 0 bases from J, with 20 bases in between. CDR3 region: CASSGLAPPFPSTDTQYF. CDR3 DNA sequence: TGTGCCAGCAGTGGTCTAGCGCCCCCCTTCCCTAGCACAGATACGCAGTATTTT.